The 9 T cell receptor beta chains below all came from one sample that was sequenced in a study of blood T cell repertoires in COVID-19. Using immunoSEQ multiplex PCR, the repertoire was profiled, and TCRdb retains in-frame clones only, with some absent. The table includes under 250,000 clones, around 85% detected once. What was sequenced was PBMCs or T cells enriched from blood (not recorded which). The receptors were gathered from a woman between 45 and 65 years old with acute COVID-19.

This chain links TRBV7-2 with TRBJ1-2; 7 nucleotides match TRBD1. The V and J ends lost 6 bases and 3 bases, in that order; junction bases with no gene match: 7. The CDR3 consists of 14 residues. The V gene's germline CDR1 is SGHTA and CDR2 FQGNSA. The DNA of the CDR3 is TGTGCCAGCAGTTTCTTCGGACAGGACTATGGCTACACCTTC. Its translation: CASSFFGQDYGYTF.

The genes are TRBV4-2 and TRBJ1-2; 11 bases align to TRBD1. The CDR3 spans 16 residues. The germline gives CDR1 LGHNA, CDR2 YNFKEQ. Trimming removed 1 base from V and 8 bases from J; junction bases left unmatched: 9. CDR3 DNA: TGTGCCAGCAGCCAAGCTCACCTGGGACAGGGGGACGGCTACACCTTC. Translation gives CASSQAHLGQGDGYTF.

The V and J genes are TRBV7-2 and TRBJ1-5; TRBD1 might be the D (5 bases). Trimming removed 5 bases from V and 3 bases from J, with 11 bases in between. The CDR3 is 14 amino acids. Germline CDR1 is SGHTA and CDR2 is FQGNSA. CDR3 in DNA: TGTGCCAGCAGCCGCGACAGCTCCAATCAGCCCCAGCATTTT. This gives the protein CASSRDSSNQPQHF.

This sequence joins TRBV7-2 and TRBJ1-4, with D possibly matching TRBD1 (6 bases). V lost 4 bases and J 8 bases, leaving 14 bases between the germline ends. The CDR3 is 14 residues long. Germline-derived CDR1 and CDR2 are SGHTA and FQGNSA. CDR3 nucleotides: TGTGCCAGCAGCTCACGGGGGGCTGGAGAAAAACTGTTTTTT. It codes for CASSSRGAGEKLFF. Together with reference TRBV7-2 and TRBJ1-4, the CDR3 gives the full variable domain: GAGVSQSPSNKVTEKGKDVELRCDPISGHTALYWYRQSLGQGLEFLIYFQGNSAPDKSGLPSDRFSAERTGGSVSTLTIQRTQQEDSAVYLCASSSRGAGEKLFFGSGTQLSVL.

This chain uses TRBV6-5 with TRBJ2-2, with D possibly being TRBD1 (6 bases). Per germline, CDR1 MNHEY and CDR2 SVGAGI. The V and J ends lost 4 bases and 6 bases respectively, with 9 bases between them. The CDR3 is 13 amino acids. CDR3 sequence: CASSLGAPGELFF. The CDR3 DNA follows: TGTGCCAGCAGTTTGGGGGCCCCCGGGGAGCTGTTTTTT.

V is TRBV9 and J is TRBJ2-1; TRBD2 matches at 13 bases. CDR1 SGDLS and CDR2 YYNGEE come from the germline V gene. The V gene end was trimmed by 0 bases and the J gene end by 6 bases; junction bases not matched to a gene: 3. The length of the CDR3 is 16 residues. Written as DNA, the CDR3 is TGTGCCAGCAGCGTAGCAACTAGCGGGGGGGCCAATGAGCAGTTCTTC. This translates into CASSVATSGGANEQFF.

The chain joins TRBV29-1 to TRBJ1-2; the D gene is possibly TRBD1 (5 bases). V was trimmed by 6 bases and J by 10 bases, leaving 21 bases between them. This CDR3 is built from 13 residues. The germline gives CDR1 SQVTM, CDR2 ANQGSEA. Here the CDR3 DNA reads TGCAGCGTCGCGGGAGGAGGGGTCATCGACTACACCTTC. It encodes CSVAGGGVIDYTF.

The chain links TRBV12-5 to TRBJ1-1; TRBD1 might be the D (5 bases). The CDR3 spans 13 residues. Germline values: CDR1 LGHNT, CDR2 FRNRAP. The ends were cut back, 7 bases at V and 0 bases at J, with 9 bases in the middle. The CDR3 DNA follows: TGTGCTAGTGCCGGGGGGATGAACACTGAAGCTTTCTTT. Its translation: CASAGGMNTEAFF.

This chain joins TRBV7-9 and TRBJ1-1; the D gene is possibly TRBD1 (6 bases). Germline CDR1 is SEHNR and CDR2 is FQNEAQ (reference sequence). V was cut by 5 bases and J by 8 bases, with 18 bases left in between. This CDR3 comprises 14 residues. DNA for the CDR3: TGTGCCAGCAGCATTCCGAACAGGGTCAACGAAGCTTTCTTT. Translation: CASSIPNRVNEAFF.